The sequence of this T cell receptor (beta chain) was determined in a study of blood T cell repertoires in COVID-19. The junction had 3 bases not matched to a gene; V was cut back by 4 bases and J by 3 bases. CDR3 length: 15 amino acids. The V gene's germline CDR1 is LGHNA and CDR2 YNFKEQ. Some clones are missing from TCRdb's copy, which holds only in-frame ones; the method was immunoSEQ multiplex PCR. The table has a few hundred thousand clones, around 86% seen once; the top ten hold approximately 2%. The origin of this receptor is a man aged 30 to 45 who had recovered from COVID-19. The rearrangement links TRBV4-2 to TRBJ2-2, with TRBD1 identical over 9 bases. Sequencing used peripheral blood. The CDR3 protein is CASSPGQGDTGELFF. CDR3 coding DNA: TGTGCCAGCAGCCCGGGACAGGGAGACACCGGGGAGCTGTTTTTT.